Below are 23 T cell receptor beta chains sequenced from a single sample in a study of blood T cell repertoires in COVID-19. This table comes from immunoSEQ multiplex PCR, and its TCRdb copy is limited to in-frame clones, with some not included. The repertoire includes 150,000 or so clones, less than 90% of them detected once, and less than 1.5% sits in the top ten. Sequencing was done on a sample of PBMCs or T cells enriched from blood (not recorded which). Receptor source: a human donor with acute COVID-19. The donor label of this sample is uncertain.

The chain links TRBV27 to TRBJ2-7, with D possibly being TRBD1 (5 bases). Germline V lookup: CDR1 MNHEY, CDR2 SMNVEV (reference sequence). The CDR3 spans 13 residues. Trimming left V 10 bases short and J 7 bases short, with 20 bases between. The CDR3 spells CATLGTGLGEQYF. The CDR3, as DNA: TGTGCCACCCTCGGCACAGGCCTGGGGGAGCAGTACTTC.

The genes are TRBV19 and TRBJ2-6; TRBD1 aligns across 8 bases. Per germline, CDR1 LNHDA and CDR2 SQIVND (reference sequence). The CDR3 is 16 residues long. Unmatched junction bases numbered 3, after V lost 2 bases and J lost 3 bases. The CDR3 DNA follows: TGTGCCAGTAGTATACAGGGGGCGCTTGGGGCCAACGTCCTGACTTTC. Amino acids: CASSIQGALGANVLTF.

V and J are TRBV6-2 or TRBV6-3 and TRBJ1-1; D is unclear. V lost 6 bases, J lost 1 base, and 15 bases lay in between. Germline values: CDR1 MNHEY, CDR2 SVGEGT. The length of the CDR3 is 15 residues. Written as DNA, the CDR3 is TGTGCCAGCAGCCCCGACACTTACGGGAACACTGAAGCTTTCTTT. Its protein is CASSPDTYGNTEAFF.

This CDR3 is CASSQDLLGGGANTGELFF. As DNA, the CDR3 is TGTGCCAGCAGCCAAGATCTTTTGGGCGGGGGAGCTAACACCGGGGAGCTGTTTTTT. V is TRBV3-1 (or the pseudogene TRBV3-2) and J is TRBJ2-2; 7 nucleotides agree with TRBD2. The CDR3 contains 19 residues. CDR1 is LGHDT and CDR2 is YNNKEL in the germline V gene (reference sequence). With 0 bases clipped from V and 2 bases from J, the junction kept 12 bases outside the gene matches.

The chain links TRBV9 to TRBJ1-3; D is undetermined. The germline V gene has CDR1 SGDLS and CDR2 YYNGEE. Trimming took 3 bases from V and 0 from J, leaving 7 bases between them. The CDR3 covers 14 residues. CDR3 bases: TGTGCCAGCAGCGGAGGGCGCTCTGGAAACACCATATATTTT. This codes for CASSGGRSGNTIYF.

The rearrangement joins TRBV4-1 to TRBJ1-1, with 11 bases fitting TRBD1. Germline CDR1 is MGHRA and CDR2 is YSYEKL. The CDR3 contains 15 residues. With V trimmed by 3 bases and J by 5 bases, 5 bases remained unmatched. CDR3 in amino acids: CASSQRTGGRTEAFF. The CDR3 DNA sequence: TGCGCCAGCAGCCAGCGGACAGGGGGCAGAACTGAAGCTTTCTTT.

The chain links TRBV30 to TRBJ2-7; 8 positions agree with TRBD1. This CDR3 spans 12 amino acids. With 5 bases clipped from V and 2 bases from J, the junction kept 2 bases outside the gene matches. CDR1 is GTSNPN, CDR2 SVGIG, per germline (reference sequence). The CDR3 region has the DNA TGTGCCTGGGGGGACAGGACCTACGAGCAGTACTTC. Translated, it gives CAWGDRTYEQYF.

The rearrangement links TRBV30 to TRBJ1-5, with 8 nucleotides matching TRBD1. The CDR3 contains 15 residues. The J segment lost 2 bases and the V segment lost 4 bases, leaving 7 bases of the junction unmatched. Per the germline V gene, CDR1 is GTSNPN and CDR2 is SVGIG (reference sequence). The CDR3 region has the DNA TGTGCCTGGACCCGTACAGGGGGGGGCAATCAGCCCCAGCATTTT. It encodes CAWTRTGGGNQPQHF.

The chain combines TRBV19 with TRBJ1-1, with a weak D call TRBD1 (5 bases). Trimming took 6 bases from V and 1 from J, leaving 6 bases between them. The V gene's germline CDR1 is LNHDA and CDR2 SQIVND (reference sequence). There are 12 residues in the CDR3. CDR3 nucleotide sequence: TGTGCCAGTAGCACAGGGAACACTGAAGCTTTCTTT. As protein: CASSTGNTEAFF. The variable domain in full, with the rest retrieved from reference TRBV19 and TRBJ1-1, is DGGITQSPKYLFRKEGQNVTLSCEQNLNHDAMYWYRQDPGQGLRLIYYSQIVNDFQKGDIAEGYSVSREKKESFPLTVTSAQKNPTAFYLCASSTGNTEAFFGQGTRLTVV.

As DNA, the CDR3 is TGTGCCTGGTCCCTACCGGAGGGGGGGGACTTAGAGACCCAGTACTTC. It translates to CAWSLPEGGDLETQYF. The V and J genes are TRBV30 and TRBJ2-5, with a possible D match to TRBD2 (7 bases). CDR3 length: 16 residues. Trimming left V 5 bases short and J 4 bases short, with 23 bases between. The germline V gene encodes CDR1 GTSNPN and CDR2 SVGIG (reference sequence).

V usage is TRBV30 and J usage is TRBJ2-4; possibly TRBD1 for D (6 bases). Trimming took 7 bases from V and 0 from J, leaving 13 bases between them. Germline assignment: CDR1 GTSNPN and CDR2 SVGIG (reference sequence). This CDR3 spans 14 amino acids. The CDR3 loop is CAYQGSSAKNIQYF. The CDR3 coding sequence is TGTGCCTACCAGGGGAGCTCAGCCAAAAACATTCAGTACTTC. Combining the CDR3 with reference TRBV30 and TRBJ2-4 gives the whole variable domain SQTIHQWPATLVQPVGSPLSLECTVEGTSNPNLYWYRQAAGRGLQLLFYSVGIGQISSEVPQNLSASRPQDRQFILSSKKLLLSDSGFYLCAYQGSSAKNIQYFGAGTRLSVL.

The CDR3 nucleotides are TGCAGCGTTGACCAGCTAGCGGGGGGAGATACGCAGTATTTT. Its protein is CSVDQLAGGDTQYF. The chain recombines TRBV29-1 with TRBJ2-3; TRBD2 matches at 11 bases. Germline V lookup: CDR1 SQVTM, CDR2 ANQGSEA. This CDR3 has 14 residues. The trim removed 3 bases at V and 5 bases at J, leaving 4 bases unmatched.

The count of this clone is one. The CDR3 bases are TGTGCCAGTAGTCCCTTGGCCACAGGGATACGGGACACTGAAGCTTTCTTT. This encodes CASSPLATGIRDTEAFF. The gene calls are TRBV19 and TRBJ1-1; possible D gene TRBD1, 6 bases. Germline V lookup: CDR1 LNHDA, CDR2 SQIVND (reference sequence). There are 17 residues in the CDR3. Trimming cost V 5 bases and J 3 bases, with 22 bases left between them.

The chain employs TRBV30 and TRBJ2-3; unclear D gene. This CDR3 is built from 13 residues. Germline values: CDR1 GTSNPN, CDR2 SVGIG (reference sequence). Trimming took off 1 base at V and 4 bases at J, with 9 bases between the two ends. The CDR3 coding sequence is TGTGCCTGGAGTGATCCGAGCGCAGATACGCAGTATTTT. Protein product: CAWSDPSADTQYF.

J is TRBJ2-4 and V is TRBV19; D call uncertain. V was clipped by 6 bases and J by 7 bases, with 16 bases between them. Germline CDR1 reads LNHDA; CDR2 reads SQIVND (reference sequence). The CDR3 extends over 14 amino acids. The CDR3 DNA sequence: TGTGCCAGTAGCCTCGGTCGCGGTGGGAACATTCAGTACTTC. This translates into CASSLGRGGNIQYF. Based on the CDR3 plus reference TRBV19 and TRBJ2-4, the full variable domain is DGGITQSPKYLFRKEGQNVTLSCEQNLNHDAMYWYRQDPGQGLRLIYYSQIVNDFQKGDIAEGYSVSREKKESFPLTVTSAQKNPTAFYLCASSLGRGGNIQYFGAGTRLSVL.

The chain carries TRBV27 and TRBJ1-2; D is possibly TRBD1 (5 bases). Per germline, CDR1 MNHEY and CDR2 SMNVEV (reference sequence). The CDR3 has 13 amino acids. With 3 bases removed from V and 8 bases from J, the gap between germline ends came to 13 bases. The CDR3 DNA reads TGTGCCAGCAGTTTTTTCGGGGGAGCAGGCTACACCTTC. Amino acids: CASSFFGGAGYTF.

This chain uses TRBV11-3 with TRBJ2-3; 14 nucleotides align to TRBD2. Trimming took 5 bases from V and 2 from J; bases not matched to a gene: 9. Germline V gene sequence: CDR1 SGHNT, CDR2 YENEEA. The CDR3 spans 18 residues. CDR3 amino acids: CASSPPPTSGGATDTQYF. The CDR3 DNA reads as TGTGCCAGCAGCCCCCCCCCGACTAGCGGGGGGGCCACAGATACGCAGTATTTT.

The chain couples TRBV5-1 to TRBJ2-3; 7 bases agree with TRBD2. CDR1 is SGHRS, CDR2 YFSETQ, per germline. The CDR3 consists of 16 residues. Losses at the gene ends were 4 bases for V and 1 base for J; bases not matched to a gene: 9. The CDR3, as DNA: TGCGCCAGCAGCACGGGGGAGGGGAGGGGCACAGATACGCAGTATTTT. Translation gives CASSTGEGRGTDTQYF.

The chain joins TRBV30 to TRBJ1-2; perhaps TRBD1 as D (5 bases). CDR1 and CDR2 (germline): GTSNPN, SVGIG (reference sequence). V was cut by 4 bases and J by 2 bases, with 14 bases left in between. This CDR3 region has 14 residues. CDR3 amino acids: CAWTQGAGNYGYTF. CDR3 coding DNA: TGTGCCTGGACCCAAGGGGCGGGAAACTATGGCTACACCTTC. The full variable domain, with the rest looked up from reference TRBV30 and TRBJ1-2, is SQTIHQWPATLVQPVGSPLSLECTVEGTSNPNLYWYRQAAGRGLQLLFYSVGIGQISSEVPQNLSASRPQDRQFILSSKKLLLSDSGFYLCAWTQGAGNYGYTFGSGTRLTVV.

The chain joins TRBV4-1 to TRBJ2-3, with 10 bases aligning to TRBD1. Trimming removed 1 base from V and 13 bases from J; junction bases left unmatched: 2. From germline, CDR1 is MGHRA and CDR2 YSYEKL. The CDR3 is made up of 12 amino acids. The chain's CDR3 is CASSQGTGGKYF. The CDR3 DNA reads TGCGCCAGCAGCCAAGGGACAGGGGGAAAGTATTTT.

This clone was detected a few times. The chain links TRBV7-9 to TRBJ2-3; TRBD1 aligns across 7 bases. J lost 5 bases, V lost 11 bases, and 7 bases had no gene match. The germline gives CDR1 SEHNR, CDR2 FQNEAQ (reference sequence). CDR3 length: 12 amino acids. CDR3 sequence reads: CAGRQGQDTQYF. Here the CDR3 DNA reads TGTGCCGGACGACAGGGACAAGATACGCAGTATTTT. Complete variable domain (other parts from reference TRBV7-9 and TRBJ2-3): DTGVSQNPRHKITKRGQNVTFRCDPISEHNRLYWYRQTLGQGPEFLTYFQNEAQLEKSRLLSDRFSAERPKGSFSTLEIQRTEQGDSAMYLCAGRQGQDTQYFGPGTRLTVL.

V gene TRBV29-1 combines with J gene TRBJ1-2, with D possibly matching TRBD1 (5 bases). The CDR3 has 13 residues. CDR1 and CDR2 from the germline V gene are SQVTM and ANQGSEA. Between the trimmed V and J ends, which lost 7 bases and 1 base, there was a span of 13 bases. The CDR3 here is CSGVGQDNYGYTF. CDR3 in DNA: TGCAGCGGGGTTGGACAAGATAACTATGGCTACACCTTC.

The rearrangement links TRBV9 to TRBJ1-2, with D perhaps matching TRBD1 (5 bases). V shed 3 bases and J shed 0 bases, with 18 bases lying between them. Germline-derived CDR1 and CDR2 are SGDLS and YYNGEE. The CDR3 is 17 residues long. The CDR3 here is CASSALTQARSNYGYTF. In DNA form, the CDR3 reads TGTGCCAGCAGCGCCCTGACACAGGCCAGGTCTAACTATGGCTACACCTTC.